This T cell receptor beta chain is from a study of blood T cells in healthy people across ages. Study-level results: Diversity figures derived from one million T cells were judged to underestimate the true value.

In this sample, this clonotype turned up a few times. The antigen is unknown. V lost 5 bases and J 5 bases, leaving 15 bases between the germline ends. The CDR3 is 14 residues long. Combining a sample-barcoded 5' primer with a J-beta primer mix, a second PCR ran for roughly 7 to 12 cycles. Each CDR3 protein is one row after TCRdb ran MiXCR on the 5' RACE reads. The sample comprises 1,500,000 or so distinct CDR3 sequences, 35% to 45% of which are singletons, and less than 5% rests with the top ten. The sequenced sample was blood. The V gene is TRBV12-3 or TRBV12-4, the J gene TRBJ2-5; TRBD1 might be the D (6 bases). This sequence originates from a young woman in good health. The CDR3 is CASSRTGSRETQYF. In nucleotides, the CDR3 is TGTGCCAGCAGTCGAACAGGGTCCAGGGAGACCCAGTACTTC.